Listed below are T cell receptor beta chains from one sample, sequenced in a study of graft-versus-host responses after intestinal transplantation. These receptors lack a known antigen. The table came from immunoSEQ multiplex PCR; TCRdb's copy has only in-frame clones and leaves some out. This sample yields over 100,000 clones, of which roughly 96% are seen a single time; 2.5% to 3.5% belongs to the top ten. Specimen: unstimulated CD8+ T cells sorted from spleen or lymph node cells, collected before intestinal transplant. These receptors all come from a human donor who received an intestinal transplant. Both conserved end residues are part of each CDR3. Each record gives: clone size, V gene, J gene, D gene, CDR3 protein, CDR3 DNA. A D gene is named only where the DNA matches it firmly. Clone size, where shown, is once, few, many, or a class for clones that have expanded.

NA,TRBV14,TRBJ1-4,NA,CASSQARGSNEKLFF,TGTGCCAGCAGCCAAGCAAGGGGCTCTAATGAAAAACTGTTTTTT
NA,TRBV28,TRBJ2-2,NA,CASNEEAERTGELFF,TGTGCCAGCAACGAGGAAGCGGAGCGAACCGGGGAGCTGTTTTTT
NA,TRBV27,TRBJ2-7,NA,CASSLISSLHEQYF,TGTGCCAGCAGTTTAATTTCTTCCCTACACGAGCAGTACTTC
NA,TRBV5-6,TRBJ2-7,NA,CASSLNPQDEQYF,TGTGCCAGCAGCTTAAACCCTCAGGACGAGCAGTACTTC
NA,TRBV5-1,TRBJ2-4,TRBD1,CASSLRTGGIIQYF,TGCGCCAGCAGCTTGCGGACAGGGGGAATCATTCAGTACTTC
NA,TRBV5-8,TRBJ2-7,TRBD2,CASSPGGESGNEQYF,TGTGCCAGCTCACCCGGGGGGGAGTCTGGGAACGAGCAGTACTTC
NA,TRBV5-6,TRBJ2-7,NA,CASKPSGTYYEQYF,TGTGCCAGCAAACCCTCCGGGACATACTACGAGCAGTACTTC
NA,TRBV10-2,TRBJ2-1,NA,CASRGTYNEQFF,TGCGCCAGCAGGGGAACTTACAATGAGCAGTTCTTC
once,TRBV28,TRBJ2-2,NA,CASSFLNTGELFF,TGTGCCAGCAGTTTTTTGAACACCGGGGAGCTGTTTTTT
NA,TRBV6-5,TRBJ2-1,TRBD2,CASSRAGGAYNEQFF,TGTGCCAGCAGTAGAGCGGGGGGCGCCTACAATGAGCAGTTCTTC
NA,TRBV4-1,TRBJ2-1,NA,CASSHPGNEQFF,TGCGCCAGCAGCCATCCGGGGAATGAGCAGTTCTTC
NA,TRBV7-9,TRBJ2-5,NA,CASSLVQVLETQYF,TGTGCCAGCAGCTTAGTGCAGGTCCTAGAGACCCAGTACTTC
NA,TRBV4-1,TRBJ2-7,NA,CASSQEGREQYF,TGCGCCAGCAGCCAAGAAGGACGCGAGCAGTACTTC
NA,TRBV27,TRBJ2-7,NA,CASSLTGLTYEQYF,TGTGCCAGCAGTTTAACTGGACTTACCTACGAGCAGTACTTC
NA,TRBV30,TRBJ1-2,NA,CAYRAYGYTF,TGTGCCTACAGGGCCTATGGCTACACCTTC
NA,TRBV11-3,TRBJ2-1,NA,CASSLRGFDEQFF,TGTGCCAGCAGCTTACGGGGGTTCGATGAGCAGTTCTTC
NA,TRBV7-3,TRBJ2-1,TRBD1,CASSLNGQVGNNEQFF,TGTGCCAGCAGCTTAAATGGACAGGTCGGGAACAATGAGCAGTTCTTC
NA,TRBV28,TRBJ2-7,TRBD1,CASSSRTGGSYEQYF,TGTGCCAGCAGTTCTCGGACAGGGGGCTCGTACGAGCAGTACTTC
few,TRBV9,TRBJ1-2,NA,CASSPIQERIYGYTF,TGTGCCAGCAGCCCCATCCAGGAGCGTATCTATGGCTACACCTTC
NA,TRBV19,TRBJ2-7,TRBD1,CASSMGTGTEQYF,TGTGCCAGTAGTATGGGGACAGGGACCGAGCAGTACTTC
NA,TRBV7-9,TRBJ2-1,NA,CASSLLGPIYNEQFF,TGTGCCAGCAGCTTACTGGGACCCATCTACAATGAGCAGTTCTTC
NA,TRBV4-1,TRBJ2-7,NA,CASSQDPSGPEQYF,TGCGCCAGCAGCCAAGACCCCTCAGGGCCCGAGCAGTACTTC
NA,TRBV12-5,TRBJ2-5,NA,CASGLVLRETQYF,TGTGCTAGTGGTTTGGTACTCAGGGAGACCCAGTACTTC
NA,TRBV4-3,TRBJ2-7,NA,CASSQDIALYEQYF,TGCGCCAGCAGCCAAGATATAGCGCTCTACGAGCAGTACTTC